Listed below are T cell receptor beta chains from one sample, sequenced in a study of response to subunit inactivated influenza vaccine. One entry per CDR3 protein, called by TCRdb with MiXCR from the RT-PCR reads. Among about 240,000 distinct CDR3 sequences listed, 12% were seen once. Sequences were derived from non-naive T cells sorted from PBMCs, sampled roughly 15 days before vaccination. These receptors were collected from a man aged 50-59 years who received an inactivated influenza vaccine. Each CDR3 is given with its conserved first and last residue.

TRBV30	TRBJ2-5	CAWSLGLAAQGKETQYF
TRBV5-1	TRBJ2-5	CASSSNSGGLGTQYF
TRBV4-2	TRBJ2-3	CASSQGLAGGGTDTQYF
TRBV6-5	TRBJ2-1	CASSYLASGSSYNEQFF
TRBV5-1	TRBJ2-2	CASSLGPFRQGPTGELFF
TRBV29-1	TRBJ2-1	CSVVWGVAYNEQFF
TRBV29-1	TRBJ2-7	CSALLEGEQYF
TRBV4-1	TRBJ2-3	CASSQDRGLGTDTQYF
TRBV6-2/TRBV6-3	TRBJ2-7	CASSYRGRTRAYEQYF
TRBV24-1	TRBJ1-2	CATKSSGGANYGYTF
TRBV6-2/TRBV6-3	TRBJ2-7	CASSYHQDRGDYEQYF
TRBV7-9	TRBJ2-7	CASSPSGGSSYEQYF
TRBV10-3	TRBJ2-1	CAISGSSGSVGEQFF
TRBV29-1	TRBJ1-2	CSLYTGVRGGYTF
TRBV29-1	TRBJ1-3	CSAQDGGTGNTIYF
TRBV7-2	TRBJ1-2	CASSPRTVNYGYTF
TRBV15	TRBJ1-4	CATTTGTRNEKLFF
TRBV27	TRBJ2-7	CASTRGPGSYEQYF
TRBV5-1	TRBJ1-2	CASSLEGASYGYTF
TRBV20-1	TRBJ2-5	CSATKGETQYF
TRBV9	TRBJ2-7	CASSVGTGVMGEQYF
TRBV11-2	TRBJ1-3	CASSRDNSGNTIYF
TRBV30	TRBJ2-1	CAWSGVAGNEQFF
TRBV9	TRBJ2-1	CASSGGLAAGNEQFF
TRBV12-3/TRBV12-4	TRBJ2-1	CASRRGERGNEQFF
TRBV10-3	TRBJ2-3	CAIGTGGSTDTQYF
TRBV7-2	TRBJ1-3	CASSLGILGGAGNTIYF
TRBV12-3/TRBV12-4	TRBJ2-7	CASSLTGNFYEQYF
TRBV11-2	TRBJ2-7	CASSLLPKVRPRTGTPYEQYF
TRBV5-4	TRBJ1-1	CASSPGAVNTEAFF
TRBV5-4	TRBJ2-5	CASSRGLAEETQYF
TRBV6-1	TRBJ2-1	CATRGSGYNEQFF
TRBV27	TRBJ2-7	CASSPSYYEQYF
TRBV28	TRBJ1-2	CASLTGTGALNYGYTF
TRBV4-1	TRBJ2-5	CASSQAGVETQYF
TRBV7-2	TRBJ1-2	CASTYDGSPSYGYTF
TRBV20-1	TRBJ2-5	CSAGRPLAGLEYF
TRBV9	TRBJ2-3	CASSVEHGNTDTQYF
TRBV7-6	TRBJ2-3	CASSLGHRDRGLAGAYYTQYF
TRBV12-3/TRBV12-4	TRBJ2-1	CATTHGTGEFF
TRBV6-1	TRBJ1-6	CASRWGITGVNSPLHF
TRBV6-2/TRBV6-3	TRBJ1-1	CASRRATANTEAFF
TRBV28	TRBJ1-1	CASSPTGDRQNTEAFF
TRBV4-3	TRBJ2-6	CASSHQVSQSPSGANVLTF
TRBV29-1	TRBJ2-3	CSVETGVGTDTQYF